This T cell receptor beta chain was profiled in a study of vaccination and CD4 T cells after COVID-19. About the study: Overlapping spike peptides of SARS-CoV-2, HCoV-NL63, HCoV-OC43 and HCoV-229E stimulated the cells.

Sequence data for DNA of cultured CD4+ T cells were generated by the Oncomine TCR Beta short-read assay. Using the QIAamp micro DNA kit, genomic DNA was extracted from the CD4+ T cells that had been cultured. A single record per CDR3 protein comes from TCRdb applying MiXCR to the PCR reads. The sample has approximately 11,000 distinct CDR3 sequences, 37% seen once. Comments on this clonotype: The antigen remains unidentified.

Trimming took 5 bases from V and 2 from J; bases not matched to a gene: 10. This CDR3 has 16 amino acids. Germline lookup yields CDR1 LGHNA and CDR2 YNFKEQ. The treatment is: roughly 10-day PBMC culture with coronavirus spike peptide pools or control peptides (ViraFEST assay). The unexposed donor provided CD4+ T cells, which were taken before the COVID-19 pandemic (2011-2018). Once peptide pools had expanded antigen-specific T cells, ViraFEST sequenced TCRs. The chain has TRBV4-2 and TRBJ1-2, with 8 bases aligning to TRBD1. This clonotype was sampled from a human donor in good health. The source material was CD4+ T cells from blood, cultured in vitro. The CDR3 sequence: CASSANPGQGNYGYTF. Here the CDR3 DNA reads TGTGCCAGCAGCGCAAACCCAGGACAGGGCAACTATGGCTACACCTTC.